Reported below is one T cell receptor beta chain. The antigen is unknown. Germline V CDR1 and CDR2: SGHTA, FQGNSA. There are 13 residues in the CDR3. J lost 7 bases, V lost 7 bases, and 9 bases had no gene match. The repertoire was sequenced with immunoSEQ multiplex PCR; TCRdb's copy has only in-frame clones and lacks some. The table lists some 42,000 clones, roughly 90% of them singletons. The entry originates in a study of CD4 T cells in relation to SARS-CoV-2 and coronaviruses. The overall study: Patient ages ranged from 21 to 72, median 38. The restricting HLA molecule for shared crossreactive spike epitopes was mapped.

Study-wide results and limits: No donor gave both pre-pandemic and post-infection samples. According to naive versus memory sequencing, detected responses are memory recall, not newly primed.

This clonotype was sampled from an adult with COVID-19. This chain joins TRBV7-2 and TRBJ1-1; TRBD1 agrees at 7 bases. Sequenced input: memory CD4+ T cells from PBMCs. The CDR3 sequence is CASTRVGQFEAFF. Written as DNA, the CDR3 is TGTGCCAGCACCCGAGTGGGACAGTTTGAAGCTTTCTTT.